This T cell receptor beta chain was profiled in a study of shared clonotypes between healthy human individuals. In the study overall: Three men and a couple of women, aged 18 to 49, were donors. General study results and limits: The study found lower generation probabilities in non-shared clonotypes than in those shared by all four donors. The authors expected sequencing depth to affect clonotype sharing among donors.

Comments on this clone: Its antigen is not identified.

Germline V gene data show CDR1 as LNHDA and CDR2 as SQIVND (reference sequence). The CDR3 covers 16 residues. V trimming: 4 bases; J trimming: 2 bases; junction bases outside the gene matches: 4. TCRdb's table, derived via immunoSEQ multiplex PCR, lists solely in-frame clones and lacks some. The table has 950,000 to 1,300,000 clones, about 75% seen once. Donation came from healthy HIV-negative adults that had no recent acute infections or vaccinations. The receptor was isolated from a man aged 18 to 29 in good health. The sample was memory CD4+ T cells sorted from blood. Stated subset: CD45RA-negative fraction. The chain carries TRBV19 and TRBJ2-1; 11 bases are shared with TRBD1. The CDR3 nucleotides are TGTGCCAGTAGTAGGGGGGACAGGGGGACCTACAATGAGCAGTTCTTC. As protein: CASSRGDRGTYNEQFF.